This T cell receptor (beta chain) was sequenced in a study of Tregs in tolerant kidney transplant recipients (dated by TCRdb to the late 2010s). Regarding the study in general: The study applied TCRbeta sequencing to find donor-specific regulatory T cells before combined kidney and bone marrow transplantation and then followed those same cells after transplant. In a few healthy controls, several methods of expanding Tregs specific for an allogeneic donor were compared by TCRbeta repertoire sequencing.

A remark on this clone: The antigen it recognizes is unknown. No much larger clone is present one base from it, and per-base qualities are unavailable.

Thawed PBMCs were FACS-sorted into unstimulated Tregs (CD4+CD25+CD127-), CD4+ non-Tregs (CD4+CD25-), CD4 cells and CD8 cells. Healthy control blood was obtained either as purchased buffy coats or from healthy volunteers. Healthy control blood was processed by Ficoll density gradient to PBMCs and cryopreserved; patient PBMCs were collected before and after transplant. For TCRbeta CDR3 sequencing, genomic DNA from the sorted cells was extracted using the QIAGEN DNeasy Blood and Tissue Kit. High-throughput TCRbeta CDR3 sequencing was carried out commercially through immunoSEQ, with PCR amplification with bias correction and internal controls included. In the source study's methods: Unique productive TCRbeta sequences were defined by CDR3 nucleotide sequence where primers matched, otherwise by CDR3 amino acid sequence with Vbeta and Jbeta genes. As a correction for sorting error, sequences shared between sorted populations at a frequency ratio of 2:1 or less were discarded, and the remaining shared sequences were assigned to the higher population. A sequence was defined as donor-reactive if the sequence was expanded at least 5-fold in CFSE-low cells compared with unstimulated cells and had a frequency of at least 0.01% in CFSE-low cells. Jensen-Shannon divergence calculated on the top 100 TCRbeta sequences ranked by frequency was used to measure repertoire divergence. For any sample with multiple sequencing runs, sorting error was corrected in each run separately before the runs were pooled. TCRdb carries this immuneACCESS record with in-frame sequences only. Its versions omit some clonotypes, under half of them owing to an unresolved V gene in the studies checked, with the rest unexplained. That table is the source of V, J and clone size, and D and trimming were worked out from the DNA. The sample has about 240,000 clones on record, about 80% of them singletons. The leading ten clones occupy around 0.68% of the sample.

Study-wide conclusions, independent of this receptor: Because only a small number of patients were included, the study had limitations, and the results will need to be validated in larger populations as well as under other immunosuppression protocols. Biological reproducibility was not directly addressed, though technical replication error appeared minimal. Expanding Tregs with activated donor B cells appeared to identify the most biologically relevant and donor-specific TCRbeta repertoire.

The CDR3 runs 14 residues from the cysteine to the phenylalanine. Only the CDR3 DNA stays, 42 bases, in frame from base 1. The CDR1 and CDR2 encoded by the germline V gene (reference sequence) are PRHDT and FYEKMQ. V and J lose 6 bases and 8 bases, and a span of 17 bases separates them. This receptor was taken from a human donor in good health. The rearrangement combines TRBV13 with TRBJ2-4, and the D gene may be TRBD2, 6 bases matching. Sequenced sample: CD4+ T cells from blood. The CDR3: CASRPGTPGHIQYF. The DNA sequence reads TGTGCCAGCAGGCCTGGGACTCCGGGGCACATTCAGTACTTC.